Below, one T cell receptor beta chain is given with its context. What it binds is not known. The data derive from a study of monozygotic twins with inflammatory bowel disease. Broader study findings: IBD patients shared fewer clonotypes with others than healthy twins, especially with disease activity.

Template switching added UMIs carrying a 6-nucleotide sample barcode. TCRdb reprocessed the 5' RACE reads and keeps a single row for each CDR3 protein, giving no DNA. Its listing shows a few hundred thousand distinct CDR3 sequences. Without any T cell sorting, total RNA was isolated from whole blood. This receptor was taken from a human donor with ulcerative colitis or Crohn's disease, or a healthy co-twin of an affected twin (not recorded which). Sequencing was done on a sample of blood.

The CDR3 reads CASSRSGGTEAFF. This chain uses TRBV28 with TRBJ1-1. The CDR3 runs to 13 residues. CDR1 is MDHEN and CDR2 is SYDVKM in the germline V gene.